This T cell receptor (beta chain) stems from a study of cytomegalovirus exposure and HLA in healthy donors. The PCR used 60 Vbeta and 13 Jbeta primers. The protocol was immunoSEQ multiplex PCR, while the TCRdb copy is restricted to in-frame clones and leaves out a portion. The repertoire holds about 94,000 clones, with about 62% as singletons. To note about this clone: Antigen: not known.

Study observations and caveats: The listing of about 150 TCR beta chains classed them as cytomegalovirus-associated. Being indistinguishable, some V segments were excluded, TRBV6-2 and TRBV6-3 among them. V- and J-gene trimming of TCR beta was linked (in a later analysis) to a missense DCLRE1C variant.

CDR1 MDHEN and CDR2 SYDVKM come from the germline V gene. Trimming pared 10 bases from V and 0 bases from J, leaving 13 bases between. The CDR3 sequence is 13 residues long. The chain carries TRBV28 and TRBJ2-7; no clear D gene. Sequencing was carried out using PBMCs. This TCR was recovered from a man under 40 in good health and CMV-seronegative. DNA of the CDR3: TGTGCCACCCACTCGGTATACTCCTACGAGCAGTACTTC. This encodes CATHSVYSYEQYF.